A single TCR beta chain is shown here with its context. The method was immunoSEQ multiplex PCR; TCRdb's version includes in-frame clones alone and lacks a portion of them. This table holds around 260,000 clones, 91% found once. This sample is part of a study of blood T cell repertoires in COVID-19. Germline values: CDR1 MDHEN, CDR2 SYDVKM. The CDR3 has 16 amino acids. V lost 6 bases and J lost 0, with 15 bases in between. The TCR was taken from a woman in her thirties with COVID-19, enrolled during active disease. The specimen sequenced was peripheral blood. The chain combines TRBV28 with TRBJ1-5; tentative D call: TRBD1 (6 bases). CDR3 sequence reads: CASSRGQIDSNQPQHF. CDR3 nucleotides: TGTGCCAGCAGCCGAGGACAGATAGATAGCAATCAGCCCCAGCATTTT.